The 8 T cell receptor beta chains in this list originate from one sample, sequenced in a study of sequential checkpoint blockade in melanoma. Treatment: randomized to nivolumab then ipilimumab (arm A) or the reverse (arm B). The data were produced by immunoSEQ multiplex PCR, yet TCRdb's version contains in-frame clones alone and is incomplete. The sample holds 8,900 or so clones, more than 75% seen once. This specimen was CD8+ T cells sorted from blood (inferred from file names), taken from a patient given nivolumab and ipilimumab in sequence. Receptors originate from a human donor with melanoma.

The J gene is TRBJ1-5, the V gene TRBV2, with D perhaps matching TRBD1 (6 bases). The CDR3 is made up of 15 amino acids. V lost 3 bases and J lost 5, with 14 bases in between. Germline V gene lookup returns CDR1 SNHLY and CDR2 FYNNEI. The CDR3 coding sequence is TGTGCCAGCAGTGACGTAGGGGGGGCCGATCAGCCCCAGCATTTT. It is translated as CASSDVGGADQPQHF.

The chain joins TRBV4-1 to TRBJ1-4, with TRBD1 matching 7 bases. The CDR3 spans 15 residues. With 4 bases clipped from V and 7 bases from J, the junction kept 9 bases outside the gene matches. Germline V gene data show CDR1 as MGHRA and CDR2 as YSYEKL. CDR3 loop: CASSPSRGRAEKLFF. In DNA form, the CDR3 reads TGCGCCAGCAGCCCTTCTAGGGGGCGGGCTGAAAAACTGTTTTTT.

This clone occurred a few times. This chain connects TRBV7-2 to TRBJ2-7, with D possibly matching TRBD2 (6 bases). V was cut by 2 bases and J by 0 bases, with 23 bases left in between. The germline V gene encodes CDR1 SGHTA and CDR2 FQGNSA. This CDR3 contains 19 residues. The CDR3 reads CASSLTDGSAGYLSYEQYF. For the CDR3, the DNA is TGTGCCAGCAGCTTAACGGACGGATCGGCGGGATATCTCTCCTACGAGCAGTACTTC. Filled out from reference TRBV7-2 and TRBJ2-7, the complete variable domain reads GAGVSQSPSNKVTEKGKDVELRCDPISGHTALYWYRQSLGQGLEFLIYFQGNSAPDKSGLPSDRFSAERTGGSVSTLTIQRTQQEDSAVYLCASSLTDGSAGYLSYEQYFGPGTRLTVT.

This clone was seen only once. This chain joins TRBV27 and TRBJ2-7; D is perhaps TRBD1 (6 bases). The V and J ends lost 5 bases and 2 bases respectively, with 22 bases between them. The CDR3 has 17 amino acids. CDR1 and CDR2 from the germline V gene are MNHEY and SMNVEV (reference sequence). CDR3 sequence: CASSPLPPSDSPYEQYV. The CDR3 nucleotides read TGTGCCAGCAGTCCCCTACCCCCGTCGGACAGCCCCTACGAGCAGTACGTC.

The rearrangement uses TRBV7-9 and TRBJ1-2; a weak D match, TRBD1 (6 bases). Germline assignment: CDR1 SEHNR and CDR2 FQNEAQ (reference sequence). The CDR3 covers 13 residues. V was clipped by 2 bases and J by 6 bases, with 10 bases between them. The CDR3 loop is CASSLLQGNGYTF. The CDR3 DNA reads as TGTGCCAGCAGCTTATTACAGGGAAATGGCTACACCTTC.

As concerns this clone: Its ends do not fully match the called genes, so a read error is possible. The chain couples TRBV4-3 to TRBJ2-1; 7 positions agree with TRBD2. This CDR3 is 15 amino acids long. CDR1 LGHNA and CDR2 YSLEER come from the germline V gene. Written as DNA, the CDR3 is TGCGCCAGCAGCCAAGATTTGACTAGCTACGATGAGCAGTTCTTC. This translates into CASSQDLTSYDEQFF.

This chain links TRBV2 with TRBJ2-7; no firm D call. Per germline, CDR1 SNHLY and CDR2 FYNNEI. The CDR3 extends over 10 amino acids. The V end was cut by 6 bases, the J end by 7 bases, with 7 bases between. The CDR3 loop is CASRALEQYF. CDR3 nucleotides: TGTGCCAGCAGGGCTTTGGAGCAGTACTTC.

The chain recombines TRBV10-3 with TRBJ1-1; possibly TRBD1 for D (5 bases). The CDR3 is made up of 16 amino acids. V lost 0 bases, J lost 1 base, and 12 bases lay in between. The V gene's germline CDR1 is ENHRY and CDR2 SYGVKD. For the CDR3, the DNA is TGTGCCATCAGTGAGTCAGGGGTCTACGGGAACACTGAAGCTTTCTTT. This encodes CAISESGVYGNTEAFF.